The TCR beta chain under discussion was sequenced for a study of blood T cell repertoires in COVID-19. Study overall: Samples of COVID-19 (acute and convalescent) were obtained from the United States, Italy and Spain. T cells, B-cell-depleted T cells, or PBMCs provided the cDNA or gDNA that served as material.

Trimming removed 8 bases from V and 1 base from J; junction bases left unmatched: 7. The CDR3 has 14 amino acids. CDR1 and CDR2 (germline): MNHEY, SVGAGI. In the authors' methods: Cell counts per sample came from amplifying reference gene primers. The assay was immunoSEQ multiplex PCR, and TCRdb's table has in-frame clones only and misses some. V and J calls and clone size follow that table, whereas D and trimming were derived from the DNA. The table lists 140,000 or so clones, 75% to 90% of them singletons. What was sequenced was peripheral blood. The genes are TRBV6-5 and TRBJ2-7, with TRBD1 matching 8 bases. This sequence originates from a human donor in a cohort sampled during active COVID-19. The DNA of the CDR3 is TGTGCCAGCCGGGACAGGCTCCTTTCCTACGAGCAGTACTTC. It codes for CASRDRLLSYEQYF.